Following are 2 T cell receptor beta chains from one sample sequenced in a study of blood T cells in healthy people across ages. Sample-barcoded 5' priming and a J-beta primer mix drove a second PCR of 7 to 11 cycles. TCRdb processed the 5' RACE reads anew with MiXCR; each CDR3 protein has one entry. The sample consists of about 1.7 million distinct CDR3 sequences, over 25% of them appearing once. Sequencing was carried out using blood. The receptors were sampled from a woman aged 30 to 39 in good health.

The rearrangement uses TRBV5-1 and TRBJ1-1; D uncertain. There are 14 residues in the CDR3. Trimming stripped 5 bases from V and 5 bases from J, with 16 bases between. Germline values: CDR1 SGHRS, CDR2 YFSETQ. The CDR3 DNA sequence: TGCGCCAGCAGTAAAGGATCGGTAGGGACTGAAGCTTTCTTT. It encodes CASSKGSVGTEAFF.

This clonotype has more than one count but fewer than ten. This chain connects TRBV28 to TRBJ2-1; a possible D gene is TRBD1 (6 bases). Per germline, CDR1 MDHEN and CDR2 SYDVKM. The CDR3 covers 16 residues. With 5 bases removed from V and 4 bases from J, the gap between germline ends came to 18 bases. CDR3 amino acids: CASSGLAGTIYNEQFF. DNA for the CDR3: TGTGCCAGCAGTGGCCTCGCCGGGACAATTTACAATGAGCAGTTCTTC.